This TCR beta chain was found in a study of blood T cell repertoires in COVID-19. Background on the study: Nucleic acid was either cDNA or gDNA, and it came from T cells, B-cell-depleted T cells, or PBMCs.

Here immunoSEQ multiplex PCR was the method, and the copy in TCRdb shows in-frame clones only, minus some. The table records 430,000 or so clones, approximately 90% of them present only once. Germline V gives CDR1 SGHTA, CDR2 FQGNSA. The CDR3 is made up of 15 amino acids. Trimming took off 5 bases at V and 3 bases at J, with 16 bases between the two ends. This rearrangement joins TRBV7-2 to TRBJ2-5; tentative D call: TRBD2 (6 bases). The source of this sequence is a man between 18 and 35 years old with COVID-19, enrolled during active disease. Sequenced material: peripheral blood. CDR3 residues: CASSPPGTVEETQYF. CDR3 nucleotide sequence: TGTGCCAGCAGCCCTCCCGGGACTGTAGAAGAGACCCAGTACTTC.